A selection of T cell receptor beta chains follows, all from one sample in a study of blood T cell repertoires in COVID-19. Assay: immunoSEQ multiplex PCR; the TCRdb copy retains only in-frame clones and omits some. The sample holds around 300,000 clones, 75% to 90% seen once. Sequencing used PBMCs or T cells enriched from blood (not recorded which). The receptors stem from a man younger than 45 who had recovered from COVID-19. Both conserved end residues are part of each CDR3. The order of the fields is D gene, J gene, V gene, clone size, CDR3 protein, CDR3 DNA. The D gene is left open where the match is weak. The size field is filled for only some rows; it gives once, few, many or a size class.

>.|TRBJ1-1|TRBV10-1|few
CASSVGMYTEAFF
TGCGCCAGCAGTGTCGGGATGTACACTGAAGCTTTCTTT
>.|TRBJ1-6|TRBV12-3/TRBV12-4|.
CASKAPGNSPLHF
TGTGCCAGCAAGGCCCCGGGGAATTCACCCCTCCACTTT
>.|TRBJ1-1|TRBV5-1|.
CASSHTTEEAFF
TGCGCCAGCAGCCATACGACAGAGGAAGCTTTCTTT
>.|TRBJ1-1|TRBV28|few
CASSLRLSTEAFF
TGTGCCAGCAGCCTTAGACTGAGCACTGAAGCTTTCTTT
>TRBD1|TRBJ1-2|TRBV5-8|.
CASSPGQGFYSYTF
TGTGCCAGCAGCCCGGGACAGGGCTTCTATAGCTACACCTTC
>TRBD2|TRBJ2-3|TRBV6-5|.
CASRPYGGSTDTQYF
TGTGCCAGCAGACCCTACGGGGGGTCCACAGATACGCAGTATTTT
>.|TRBJ1-1|TRBV5-6|.
CASSLSPGGTEAFF
TGTGCCAGCAGCTTGTCTCCGGGGGGCACTGAAGCTTTCTTT
>.|TRBJ2-1|TRBV7-2|.
CASSLEGVRFNEQFF
TGTGCCAGCAGCTTAGAGGGGGTTAGGTTCAATGAGCAGTTCTTC
>TRBD2|TRBJ2-7|TRBV6-5|.
CASRGGAYEQYF
TGTGCCAGCAGGGGGGGGGCCTACGAGCAGTACTTC
>.|TRBJ1-2|TRBV6-1|.
CASSPRGGEGYGYTF
TGTGCCAGCAGTCCCCGGGGAGGGGAAGGCTATGGCTACACCTTC
>TRBD1|TRBJ1-1|TRBV28|.
CASSFPLTGGTEAFF
TGTGCCAGCAGTTTCCCTCTGACAGGGGGCACTGAAGCTTTCTTT
>.|TRBJ1-6|TRBV12-2|.
CASRSHPPGSNSPLHF
TGTGCAAGTCGCTCCCATCCGCCAGGGTCTAATTCACCCCTCCACTTT
>TRBD2|TRBJ2-7|TRBV29-1|.
CSVEVLAGTYEQYF
TGCAGCGTTGAAGTACTAGCGGGGACATACGAGCAGTACTTC
>TRBD2|TRBJ2-1|TRBV27|.
CASKVAGGWNEQFF
TGTGCCAGCAAAGTAGCGGGGGGGTGGAATGAGCAGTTCTTC
>TRBD2|TRBJ2-3|TRBV5-1|.
CASGIAGGRGTDTQYF
TGCGCCAGCGGCATAGCGGGGGGGCGAGGCACAGATACGCAGTATTTT
>.|TRBJ2-1|TRBV6-5|.
CASSIRHSYNEQFF
TGTGCCAGCAGTATCAGGCACTCCTACAATGAGCAGTTCTTC
>.|TRBJ2-5|TRBV7-8|.
CASSSGGQRNYF
TGTGCCAGCAGCTCTGGGGGCCAAAGAAATTACTTC
>.|TRBJ2-5|TRBV24-1|.
CATSDFAGQIQETQYF
TGTGCCACCAGTGATTTTGCGGGGCAGATCCAAGAGACCCAGTACTTC
>.|TRBJ1-3|TRBV5-5|.
CASSLVGRPSSGNTIYF
TGTGCCAGCAGCTTGGTGGGCAGGCCGAGCTCTGGAAACACCATATATTTT
>.|TRBJ2-1|TRBV5-6|.
CASSLAGSEQFF
TGTGCCAGCAGCTTGGCCGGGTCGGAGCAGTTCTTC
>TRBD1|TRBJ1-2|TRBV7-9|few
CASSFSGGSDYGYTF
TGTGCCAGCAGCTTCTCAGGGGGTTCGGACTATGGCTACACCTTC
>.|TRBJ1-4|TRBV5-1|once
CASSLAPGNEKLFF
TGCGCCAGCAGCTTGGCTCCAGGGAATGAAAAACTGTTTTTT
>.|TRBJ1-6|TRBV14|once
CASSSPGVRFSPNSPLHF
TGTGCCAGCAGCTCTCCGGGGGTCAGATTCTCCCCTAATTCACCCCTCCACTTT
>.|TRBJ2-5|TRBV19|.
CASKAEGAGETQYF
TGTGCCAGTAAGGCGGAGGGGGCGGGGGAGACCCAGTACTTC
>.|TRBJ2-7|TRBV3-1/TRBV3-2|.
CASSHPPVLEQYF
TGTGCCAGCAGCCACCCCCCCGTTCTCGAGCAGTACTTC
>.|TRBJ1-2|TRBV27|.
CASSSRALTNYGYTF
TGTGCCAGCAGTTCCCGAGCTCTGACTAACTATGGCTACACCTTC
>.|TRBJ1-1|TRBV29-1|.
CSVGQGNTEAFF
TGCAGCGTTGGGCAGGGGAACACTGAAGCTTTCTTT
>TRBD1|TRBJ2-1|TRBV5-4|.
CASSGGQGNEQFF
TGTGCCAGCAGCGGGGGACAGGGCAATGAGCAGTTCTTC
>.|TRBJ1-4|TRBV19|.
CPKNFRGPLNEKLFF
TGTCCCAAAAATTTCAGGGGCCCGCTTAATGAAAAACTGTTTTTT
>.|TRBJ2-7|TRBV11-3|.
CASSLYSGYEQYF
TGTGCCAGCAGCTTATATAGTGGCTACGAGCAGTACTTC